This paragraph reports one TCR beta chain. As yet, its antigen is unknown. The sample comes from a study of T cell responses to AZD1222 COVID-19 vaccine. Broader study findings: The study found Spike-specific TCR breadth and depth rose after two AZD1222 doses. Spike-wide coverage was observed for vaccine-associated CD4 TCRs, with dominant responses at 160-218 and 743-854.

V lost 3 bases to trimming and J lost 2 bases; unmatched junction nucleotides: 4. The germline V gene has CDR1 MGHDK and CDR2 SYGVNS. The CDR3 is made up of 15 amino acids. Some clones are missing from TCRdb's copy, which holds only in-frame ones; the method was immunoSEQ multiplex PCR. The data hold 150,000 to 180,000 clones, with 88% observed a single time. This TCR derives from an adult in good health. This specimen consisted of peripheral blood, obtained on day 0 of AZD1222 vaccination. The rearrangement uses TRBV25-1 and TRBJ1-1, with 9 nucleotides matching TRBD1. CDR3 residues: CASSDPQGANTEAFF. CDR3 in DNA: TGTGCCAGCAGTGATCCACAGGGGGCCAACACTGAAGCTTTCTTT.